This entry lists 31 T cell receptor beta chains sequenced from one sample in a study of shared clonotypes between healthy human individuals. Method: immunoSEQ multiplex PCR; TCRdb's copy keeps in-frame clones and lacks some. This sample yields about 600,000 clones, of which around 77% are seen a single time; more than 10% belongs to the top ten. The sample was PBMCs. The origin of the receptors is a woman aged 40 to 50 in good health. Some clones in this sample may be carry-over from other donors' samples.

The chain recombines TRBV10-3 with TRBJ2-3; D is perhaps TRBD2 (6 bases). This CDR3 has 14 residues. Trimming took 9 bases from V and 3 from J, leaving 16 bases between them. Germline lookup yields CDR1 ENHRY and CDR2 SYGVKD. DNA of the CDR3: TGTGCCATTAGGGACTCGTCCTCGACAGATACGCAGTATTTT. It specifies CAIRDSSSTDTQYF.

The V and J genes are TRBV27 and TRBJ2-3, with TRBD2 matching 10 bases. In germline, CDR1 is MNHEY, CDR2 SMNVEV (reference sequence). This CDR3 region has 16 residues. With 4 bases clipped from V and 4 bases from J, the junction kept 8 bases outside the gene matches. DNA for the CDR3: TGTGCCAGCAGTTCACTAGCGGGAAGGCGCGCAGATACGCAGTATTTT. Its protein is CASSSLAGRRADTQYF.

The V and J genes are TRBV5-4 and TRBJ2-3; TRBD1 is a possible D gene (5 bases). The CDR3 covers 15 residues. Trimming pared 0 bases from V and 7 bases from J, leaving 15 bases between. CDR1 and CDR2 (germline): SGHNT, YYREEE (reference sequence). CDR3 protein: CASSLEGAQSHTQYF. The CDR3 coding sequence is TGTGCCAGCAGCTTGGAAGGGGCGCAGTCTCATACGCAGTATTTT.

The rearrangement uses TRBV6-5 and TRBJ1-1, with D hard to call. Germline CDR1 and CDR2: MNHEY and SVGAGI. Trimming pared 4 bases from V and 6 bases from J, leaving 0 bases between. The CDR3 sequence is 9 residues long. CDR3: CASSSEAFF. The CDR3 nucleotides are TGTGCCAGCAGTTCTGAAGCTTTCTTT.

This chain links TRBV15 with TRBJ2-2; D might be TRBD2 (6 bases). The germline V gene encodes CDR1 LNHNV and CDR2 YYDKDF (reference sequence). Trimming shortened V by 5 bases and J by 1 base, and 8 bases separated the two germline ends. The CDR3 is made up of 14 amino acids. CDR3 coding DNA: TGTGCCACCAGCGGGAGGTTGAACACCGGGGAGCTGTTTTTT. Translation: CATSGRLNTGELFF.

On this clone itself: This could be a read error, since a much larger clone is one nucleotide away. The rearrangement joins TRBV7-9 to TRBJ2-7; 9 nucleotides agree with TRBD2. The CDR3 contains 15 residues. Germline V gene data show CDR1 as SEHNR and CDR2 as FQNEAQ (reference sequence). CDR3 sequence reads: CASSPGLAYSYEQCF. For the CDR3, the DNA is TGTGCCAGCAGCCCCGGACTAGCGTACTCCTACGAGCAGTGCTTC. The entire variable domain, with the rest obtained from reference TRBV7-9 and TRBJ2-7, is as follows: DTGVSQNPRHKITKRGQNVTFRCDPISEHNRLYWYRQTLGQGPEFLTYFQNEAQLEKSRLLSDRFSAERPKGSFSTLEIQRTEQGDSAMYLCASSPGLAYSYEQCFGPGTRLTVT.

The chain uses TRBV4-1 and TRBJ2-3; possible D gene TRBD2, 5 bases. The germline V and J ends were trimmed by 1 base and 4 bases, with 15 bases remaining between them. Looked up from germline, CDR1 is MGHRA and CDR2 is YSYEKL. This CDR3 is built from 16 residues. The CDR3: CASSQVGISGADTQYF. CDR3 DNA sequence: TGCGCCAGCAGCCAAGTCGGGATCAGCGGTGCAGATACGCAGTATTTT.

J is TRBJ2-7 and V is TRBV28, with 7 bases aligning to TRBD2. This CDR3 contains 17 residues. V dropped 5 bases and J dropped 3; count of bases not matched to a gene: 16. CDR1 and CDR2 (germline): MDHEN, SYDVKM. CDR3 DNA: TGTGCCAGCAGTGCCCGGACTAAGCGGGACCCGGGCTACGAGCAGTACTTC. Its translation is CASSARTKRDPGYEQYF.

About this clone itself: This specimen includes other DNA sequences encoding the same CDR3. The chain couples TRBV4-2 to TRBJ1-1, with a tentative D call TRBD1 (6 bases). Germline assignment: CDR1 LGHNA and CDR2 YNFKEQ. This CDR3 contains 13 residues. The V end was cut by 4 bases, the J end by 4 bases, with 10 bases between. CDR3 in amino acids: CASSRTGSTEAFF. DNA of the CDR3: TGTGCCAGCAGCCGAACAGGGAGCACTGAAGCTTTCTTT.

The chain couples TRBV19 to TRBJ2-2, with a weak D call TRBD1 (5 bases). The V end lost 6 bases, the J end lost 7 bases, and 12 bases lay between the germline ends. This CDR3 has 13 residues. CDR1 LNHDA and CDR2 SQIVND come from the germline V gene (reference sequence). The CDR3 nucleotides read TGTGCCAGTAGCAACACAGGTCGCGGGGAGCTGTTTTTT. Protein product: CASSNTGRGELFF.

Regarding this clone: Other nucleotide sequences from this sample produce the same CDR3. CDR3 sequence (DNA): TGTGCCTGGAGTGCGGGGGATACGCAGTATTTT. It is translated as CAWSAGDTQYF. The chain joins TRBV30 to TRBJ2-3, with a weak D call TRBD2 (5 bases). The length of the CDR3 is 11 residues. With 1 base removed from V and 6 bases from J, the gap between germline ends came to 5 bases. Germline lookup yields CDR1 GTSNPN and CDR2 SVGIG (reference sequence).

With respect to this clone: Relative to the germline gene, one junction end is altered; a read error may explain this. The chain recombines TRBV27 with TRBJ1-1; D is possibly TRBD1 (6 bases). Germline V gene sequence: CDR1 MNHEY, CDR2 SMNVEV (reference sequence). CDR3 length equals 15 residues. The CDR3 loop reads CVSSPHRDLNTEAFF. For the CDR3, the DNA is TGTGTCAGCAGTCCCCACAGGGACCTGAACACTGAAGCTTTCTTT.

The rearrangement links TRBV9 to TRBJ2-6; D uncertain. The V and J ends lost 4 bases and 0 bases respectively, with 8 bases between them. The V gene's germline CDR1 is SGDLS and CDR2 YYNGEE. This CDR3 spans 15 amino acids. The CDR3 DNA sequence: TGTGCCAGCAGCTGGGCCGACTCTGGGGCCAACGTCCTGACTTTC. It is translated as CASSWADSGANVLTF.

The chain employs TRBV4-1 and TRBJ2-3; D not resolved. Germline V gene sequence: CDR1 MGHRA, CDR2 YSYEKL. V was shortened by 1 base and J by 4 bases, with 24 bases between the two germline ends. The CDR3 has 19 amino acids. The CDR3 DNA is TGCGCCAGCAGCCAAGTCAGAGCGAACAGCCTTCTATTAGCAGATACGCAGTATTTT. Translated, it gives CASSQVRANSLLLADTQYF.

This clone was detected many times. The V call is TRBV6-4, the J call TRBJ2-1; D is possibly TRBD2 (5 bases). Germline CDR1 and CDR2: MRHNA and SNTAGT. V lost 3 bases to trimming and J lost 6 bases, with 9 bases between them. This CDR3 spans 13 amino acids. The DNA for the CDR3 is TGTGCCAGCAGTGAGGGAGAATCCAATGAGCAGTTCTTC. It encodes CASSEGESNEQFF.

This clone was observed a single time. The rearrangement uses TRBV6-1 and TRBJ1-4, with D maybe TRBD1 (5 bases). The length of the CDR3 is 16 residues. Germline V gives CDR1 MNHNS, CDR2 SASEGT. Trimming removed 3 bases from V and 0 bases from J, with 11 bases in between. The CDR3 region is CASSDPGAATNEKLFF. CDR3 nucleotides: TGTGCCAGCAGTGATCCCGGGGCTGCAACTAATGAAAAACTGTTTTTT.

There are a few counts of this clone. The V call is TRBV4-2, the J call TRBJ2-2; unclear D gene. V was clipped by 0 bases and J by 6 bases, with 11 bases between them. The CDR3 is made up of 15 amino acids. CDR1 and CDR2 (germline): LGHNA, YNFKEQ. The CDR3 protein is CASSQDPSAAGELFF. Written as DNA, the CDR3 is TGTGCCAGCAGCCAAGATCCCAGCGCGGCCGGGGAGCTGTTTTTT.

Relative to its sample, this clone is medium-sized. CDR3 sequence reads: CASSQQQNTEAFF. In DNA form, the CDR3 reads TGTGCCAGCTCTCAACAGCAGAACACTGAAGCTTTCTTT. This chain uses TRBV18 with TRBJ1-1, with D hard to call. V lost 6 bases, J lost 1 base, and 9 bases lay in between. This CDR3 contains 13 residues. Germline CDR1 KGHSH, CDR2 LQKENI.

This sequence joins TRBV28 and TRBJ2-3, with a tentative D call TRBD1 (5 bases). CDR3 length: 15 residues. V was shortened by 6 bases and J by 5 bases, with 18 bases between the two germline ends. Germline V gene data show CDR1 as MDHEN and CDR2 as SYDVKM. CDR3 sequence (DNA): TGTGCCAGCAGGCAAACGTGGGGCAGACAAGATACGCAGTATTTT. Encoded protein: CASRQTWGRQDTQYF.

The chain recombines TRBV4-1 with TRBJ2-7; 8 bases map to TRBD2. The germline V gene encodes CDR1 MGHRA and CDR2 YSYEKL. The V and J ends lost 4 bases and 7 bases, in that order; junction bases with no gene match: 15. The CDR3 runs 16 residues. In nucleotides, the CDR3 is TGCGCCAGCAGCCCACGGGAGGGACTAACCCTATGGGAGCAGTACTTC. Translating gives CASSPREGLTLWEQYF.

V usage is TRBV30 and J usage is TRBJ1-2; maybe TRBD1 (6 bases). The CDR3 is 12 amino acids. Looked up from germline, CDR1 is GTSNPN and CDR2 is SVGIG (reference sequence). V lost 8 bases and J 2 bases, leaving 12 bases between the germline ends. The CDR3 DNA reads TGTGCCCGGATGCAGGGGAACTATGGCTACACCTTC. The encoded protein is CARMQGNYGYTF. The variable domain in full, completed from reference TRBV30 and TRBJ1-2, reads SQTIHQWPATLVQPVGSPLSLECTVEGTSNPNLYWYRQAAGRGLQLLFYSVGIGQISSEVPQNLSASRPQDRQFILSSKKLLLSDSGFYLCARMQGNYGYTFGSGTRLTVV.

The chain carries TRBV5-8 and TRBJ1-4; 9 nucleotides match TRBD1. With V trimmed by 1 base and J by 14 bases, 9 bases remained unmatched. Germline V CDR1 and CDR2: SGHTS, YDEGEE. There are 14 residues in the CDR3. The chain's CDR3 is CASSLRKPGQGLFF. CDR3 bases: TGTGCCAGCAGCTTGCGCAAACCGGGACAGGGTCTGTTTTTT. The variable domain in full, completed from reference TRBV5-8 and TRBJ1-4, reads EAGVTQSPTHLIKTRGQQATLRCSPISGHTSVYWYQQALGLGLQFLLWYDEGEERNRGNFPPRFSGRQFPNYSSELNVNALELEDSALYLCASSLRKPGQGLFFGSGTQLSVL.

This chain links TRBV7-2 with TRBJ2-3, with D possibly being TRBD1 (6 bases). CDR1 is SGHTA and CDR2 is FQGNSA in the germline V gene. V was pared by 7 bases and J by 2 bases, with 13 bases between. The CDR3 is made up of 14 amino acids. CDR3 sequence: CASTIQGLTDTQYF. In nucleotides, the CDR3 is TGTGCCAGCACCATACAGGGTCTCACAGATACGCAGTATTTT.

The chain couples TRBV9 to TRBJ2-1; 11 nucleotides agree with TRBD2. This CDR3 spans 14 amino acids. CDR1 and CDR2 from the germline V gene are SGDLS and YYNGEE. V trimming: 4 bases; J trimming: 13 bases; junction bases outside the gene matches: 10. As DNA, the CDR3 is TGTGCCAGCAGCTTCTCGACTAGCGGGAATACCCAGTTCTTC. This encodes CASSFSTSGNTQFF.

Here the CDR3 reads CASSVKMREQFF. The DNA for the CDR3 is TGTGCCAGCAGCGTAAAAATGCGCGAGCAGTTCTTC. The gene calls are TRBV9 and TRBJ2-1; the D is unclear. The V end lost 1 base, the J end lost 10 bases, and 9 bases lay between the germline ends. Germline-derived CDR1 and CDR2 are SGDLS and YYNGEE. This CDR3 contains 12 residues.

As to this clone: A much larger clone differs from this one at a single base, so this may be a read error. This sequence joins TRBV11-1 and TRBJ2-5; D not certain. With 3 bases removed from V and 5 bases from J, the gap between germline ends came to 4 bases. Germline lookup yields CDR1 SGHAT and CDR2 FQDESV (reference sequence). The CDR3 is 11 residues long. The CDR3 here is CASSLGETQYF. CDR3 coding DNA: TGTGCCAGCAGCTTGGGGGAGACCCAGTACTTC. Complete variable domain (other parts from reference TRBV11-1 and TRBJ2-5): EAEVAQSPRYKITEKSQAVAFWCDPISGHATLYWYRQILGQGPELLVQFQDESVVDDSQLPKDRFSAERLKGVDSTLKIQPAELGDSAMYLCASSLGETQYFGPGTRLLVL.

Worth noting for this clone: This is likely an artifact of a read error, given a far larger clone one base away. The same CDR3 is also encoded by other DNA sequences in this sample. The V gene is TRBV29-1, the J gene TRBJ1-2; D call uncertain. Germline-derived CDR1 and CDR2 are SQVTM and ANQGSEA. This CDR3 has 11 amino acids. Here the CDR3 reads CSESSNYGYTF. The CDR3 coding sequence is TGTAGCGAGTCCTCAAACTATGGCTACACCTTC. The variable domain in full, with the rest retrieved from reference TRBV29-1 and TRBJ1-2, is SAVISQKPSRDICQRGTSLTIQCQVDSQVTMMFWYRQQPGQSLTLIATANQGSEATYESGFVIDKFPISRPNLTFSTLTVSNMSPEDSSIYLCSESSNYGYTFGSGTRLTVV.

This clone was picked up a small number of times. The rearrangement joins TRBV5-6 to TRBJ2-7; 8 nucleotides match TRBD1. Unmatched junction bases numbered 9, after V lost 3 bases and J lost 4 bases. CDR3 length equals 15 residues. Germline CDR1 and CDR2: SGHDT and YYEEEE. CDR3 region: CASSYDRGGEYEQYF. CDR3 nucleotide sequence: TGTGCCAGCAGCTACGACAGGGGCGGAGAGTACGAGCAGTACTTC.

The V call is TRBV14, the J call TRBJ2-1; 7 positions match TRBD1. This CDR3 is built from 13 residues. The germline CDR1 and CDR2 sequences are SGHDN and FVKESK. V shed 4 bases, J shed 5 bases, and the junction held 2 bases outside the gene matches. CDR3 sequence reads: CASSRDRHNEQFF. CDR3 sequence (DNA): TGTGCCAGCAGCCGGGACAGACACAATGAGCAGTTCTTC.

The chain carries TRBV19 and TRBJ1-1; 7 positions agree with TRBD1. Germline trimming cut 3 bases from V and 5 bases from J; bases unmatched to any gene: 9. In germline, CDR1 is LNHDA, CDR2 SQIVND (reference sequence). CDR3 size: 15 residues. The DNA for the CDR3 is TGTGCCAGTAGTATCCCCGGGCAGGGGGTAACTGAAGCTTTCTTT. Protein: CASSIPGQGVTEAFF.

This chain uses TRBV13 with TRBJ2-7, with D possibly being TRBD1 (6 bases). CDR1 and CDR2 (germline): PRHDT, FYEKMQ (reference sequence). The CDR3 runs to 14 residues. V was cut by 5 bases and J by 7 bases, with 18 bases left in between. CDR3 nucleotide sequence: TGTGCCAGCAGCGCTCGTATTCATCAGGGGGAGCAGTACTTC. It translates to CASSARIHQGEQYF.